The TCR beta chain under discussion was sequenced for a study of blood T cells in healthy people across ages. In this sample, this clonotype turned up many times. Its antigen is not known. A second PCR, run for about 7 to 11 cycles, used a sample-barcoded 5' primer plus a J-beta primer mix. TCRdb redid the calling of the 5' RACE reads with MiXCR, one entry per CDR3 protein. The table lists about 670,000 distinct CDR3 sequences, more than 45% of them singletons, with about 13% in the top ten. Isolation per sample recovered at least 7 million PBMCs. There were at least 5.5 micrograms of total RNA extracted from every sample. The CDR3 extends over 14 amino acids. In germline, CDR1 is SGDLS, CDR2 YYNGEE. The V and J ends lost 2 bases and 2 bases, in that order; junction bases with no gene match: 4. Overall study findings and caveats: Without sorted subsets, naive and antigen-experienced compartments could not be conclusively compared.

This receptor was obtained from an elderly woman in good health. The sequenced sample consisted of blood. The gene calls are TRBV9 and TRBJ2-7; TRBD2 matches at 7 bases. The CDR3 sequence is CASSVAAGTYEQYF. The CDR3 region has the DNA TGTGCCAGCAGCGTTGCAGCGGGGACCTACGAGCAGTACTTC.